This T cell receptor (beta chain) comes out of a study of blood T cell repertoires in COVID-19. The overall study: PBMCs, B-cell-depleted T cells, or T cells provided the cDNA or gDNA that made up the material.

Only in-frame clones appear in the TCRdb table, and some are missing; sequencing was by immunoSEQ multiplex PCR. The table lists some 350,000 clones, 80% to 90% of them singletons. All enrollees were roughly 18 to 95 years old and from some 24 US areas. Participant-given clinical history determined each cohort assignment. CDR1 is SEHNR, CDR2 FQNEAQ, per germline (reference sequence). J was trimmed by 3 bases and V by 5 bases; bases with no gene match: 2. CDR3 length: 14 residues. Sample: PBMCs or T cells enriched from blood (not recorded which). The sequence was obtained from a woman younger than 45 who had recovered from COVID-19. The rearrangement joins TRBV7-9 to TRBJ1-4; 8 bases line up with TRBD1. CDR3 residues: CASSRTGSNEKLFF. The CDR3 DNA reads TGTGCCAGCAGCCGGACAGGGTCTAATGAAAAACTGTTTTTT.